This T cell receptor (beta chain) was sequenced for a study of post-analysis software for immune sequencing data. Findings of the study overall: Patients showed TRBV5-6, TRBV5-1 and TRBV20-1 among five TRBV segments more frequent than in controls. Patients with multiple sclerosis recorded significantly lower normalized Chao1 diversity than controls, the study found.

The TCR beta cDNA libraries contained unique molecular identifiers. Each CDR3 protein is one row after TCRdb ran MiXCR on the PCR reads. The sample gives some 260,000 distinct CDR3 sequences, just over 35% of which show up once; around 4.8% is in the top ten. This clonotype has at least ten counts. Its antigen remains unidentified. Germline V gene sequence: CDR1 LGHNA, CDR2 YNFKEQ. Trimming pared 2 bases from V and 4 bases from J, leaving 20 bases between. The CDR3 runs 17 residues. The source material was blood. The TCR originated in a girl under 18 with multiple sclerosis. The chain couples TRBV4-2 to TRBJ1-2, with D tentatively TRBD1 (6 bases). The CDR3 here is CASSQRASGAGAYGYTF. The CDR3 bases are TGTGCCAGCAGCCAAAGAGCCTCAGGGGCGGGAGCCTATGGCTACACCTTC.